What follows are 27 T cell receptor beta chains derived from one specimen sequenced in a study of vaccination effects on CD4 cells after COVID-19. The repertoire was sequenced with immunoSEQ multiplex PCR; TCRdb's copy has only in-frame clones and lacks some. The sample carries 45,000 to 50,000 clones, roughly three quarters recorded once. For these TCRs, the target antigens are not known. Once cultured for roughly 10 days, the cells underwent separation to obtain CD4+ T cells. The material was CD4+ T cells from PBMCs cultured without peptide, obtained before COVID-19 vaccination. These receptors all come from a human donor who had a prior SARS-CoV-2 infection.

The J gene is TRBJ2-7, the V gene TRBV6-1; no clear D gene. The V end was cut by 3 bases, the J end by 7 bases, with 7 bases between. In germline, CDR1 is MNHNS, CDR2 SASEGT. This CDR3 is 11 amino acids long. The CDR3 sequence: CASSDTWEQYF. The CDR3, as DNA: TGTGCCAGCAGTGATACCTGGGAGCAGTACTTC.

The rearrangement links TRBV4-3 to TRBJ2-1; a weak D match, TRBD2 (5 bases). The V end lost 0 bases, the J end lost 5 bases, and 14 bases lay between the germline ends. The germline gives CDR1 LGHNA, CDR2 YSLEER. The length of the CDR3 is 16 residues. The CDR3 spells CASSQDILPSHNEQFF. The DNA of the CDR3 is TGCGCCAGCAGCCAAGATATCCTACCTAGCCACAATGAGCAGTTCTTC.

This chain connects TRBV4-1 to TRBJ2-1, with D possibly matching TRBD1 (5 bases). From germline, CDR1 is MGHRA and CDR2 YSYEKL. Trimming shortened V by 6 bases and J by 7 bases, and 16 bases separated the two germline ends. The length of the CDR3 is 14 residues. The CDR3 nucleotides are TGCGCCAGCAGACCTTATGGGGCCCAGAATGAGCAGTTCTTC. Protein product: CASRPYGAQNEQFF.

The CDR3 DNA reads as TGTGCCAGCAGCTCGAACCCGGGACAGAACACCGGGGAGCTGTTTTTT. Protein sequence: CASSSNPGQNTGELFF. The chain is built from TRBV7-8 and TRBJ2-2; D may be TRBD1 (6 bases). The CDR3 has 16 residues. Germline CDR1 reads SGHVS; CDR2 reads FQNEAQ. Trimming pared 4 bases from V and 1 base from J, leaving 13 bases between.

The V and J genes are TRBV5-5 and TRBJ2-7; TRBD1 aligns across 7 bases. Germline assignment: CDR1 SGHKS and CDR2 YYEKEE (reference sequence). The CDR3 length is 16 residues. With V trimmed by 3 bases and J by 0 bases, 9 bases remained unmatched. This chain's CDR3 is CASSYRGQTNSYEQYF. As DNA, the CDR3 is TGTGCCAGCAGCTACAGGGGACAAACTAACTCCTACGAGCAGTACTTC.

The chain uses TRBV4-2 and TRBJ2-2; possible D gene TRBD2, 5 bases. Germline lookup yields CDR1 LGHNA and CDR2 YNFKEQ. This CDR3 is 15 amino acids long. V gave up 0 bases and J gave up 6 bases, with 11 bases separating them. CDR3: CASSQDIAYSGELFF. CDR3 DNA: TGTGCCAGCAGCCAAGATATAGCGTATTCCGGGGAGCTGTTTTTT.

The sample holds a few counts of this clone. The genes are TRBV21-1 and TRBJ2-5; the listed D gene, TRBD2, was not tested against the DNA. TRBV21-1 is a listed pseudogene. This CDR3 has 13 amino acids. The CDR3 DNA follows: TGTGCCAGCAGCGGAGATGTCCGGGAGACCCAGTACTTC. This codes for CASSGDVRETQYF.

The chain combines TRBV7-3 with TRBJ1-2; D is perhaps TRBD1 (5 bases). This CDR3 spans 15 amino acids. The V gene's germline CDR1 is SGHTA and CDR2 FQGTGA. The ends were cut back, 0 bases at V and 7 bases at J, with 15 bases in the middle. The CDR3 reads CASSLTGGGFGGYTF. Here the CDR3 DNA reads TGTGCCAGCAGCTTAACGGGGGGAGGCTTCGGTGGCTACACCTTC.

The J gene is TRBJ1-1, the V gene TRBV7-9, with 7 bases lining up with TRBD1. This CDR3 has 14 amino acids. Germline CDR1 reads SEHNR; CDR2 reads FQNEAQ (reference sequence). V was pared by 1 base and J by 5 bases, with 4 bases of the junction left unmatched. The CDR3 DNA reads TGTGCCAGCAGCTTAGTTACAGGGGCTACTGAAGCTTTCTTT. Translation: CASSLVTGATEAFF.

V gene TRBV7-9 combines with J gene TRBJ2-7; the D call may be TRBD1 or TRBD2 (6 bases each). The V gene's germline CDR1 is SEHNR and CDR2 FQNEAQ (reference sequence). The CDR3 length is 13 residues. Trimming cost V 4 bases and J 5 bases, with 12 bases left between them. In DNA form, the CDR3 reads TGTGCCAGCAGCTCCTCCGGGGGCCACGAGCAGTACTTC. Translated: CASSSSGGHEQYF.

The V gene is TRBV7-2, the J gene TRBJ1-1; D is undetermined. The CDR3 loop spans 14 amino acids. Looked up from germline, CDR1 is SGHTA and CDR2 is FQGNSA. Between the trimmed V and J ends, which lost 2 bases and 0 bases, there was a span of 7 bases. Here the CDR3 reads CASSLYGVNTEAFF. In DNA form, the CDR3 reads TGTGCCAGCAGCTTATACGGGGTGAACACTGAAGCTTTCTTT.

This clone was detected a few times. The chain recombines TRBV7-9 with TRBJ2-7; TRBD1 matches at 9 bases. This CDR3 has 15 residues. Germline CDR1 reads SEHNR; CDR2 reads FQNEAQ (reference sequence). V was clipped by 3 bases and J by 3 bases; unmatched bases: 6. The DNA of the CDR3 is TGTGCCAGCAGCTTTACCGGGACAGGGCTCTACGAGCAGTACTTC. This gives the protein CASSFTGTGLYEQYF.

The rearrangement uses TRBV19 and TRBJ2-5; 7 bases fit TRBD2. Unmatched junction bases numbered 3, after V lost 3 bases and J lost 5 bases. CDR1 and CDR2 (germline): LNHDA, SQIVND (reference sequence). This CDR3 is built from 13 residues. The CDR3 here is CASSIREGETQYF. The CDR3 DNA is TGTGCCAGTAGTATTAGGGAGGGGGAGACCCAGTACTTC.

This clone was picked up one time. V and J are TRBV27 and TRBJ1-2, with 8 bases aligning to TRBD1. CDR1 is MNHEY, CDR2 SMNVEV, per germline (reference sequence). J lost 4 bases, V lost 8 bases, and 15 bases had no gene match. The CDR3 covers 16 residues. The CDR3 reads CASRSSGGGLSYGYTF. Written as DNA, the CDR3 is TGTGCCAGCCGCAGTTCAGGGGGCGGCCTATCCTATGGCTACACCTTC.

In its sample, this clone was seen a few times. This sequence joins TRBV5-4 and TRBJ2-5; D perhaps matches TRBD1 (7 bases). This CDR3 contains 16 residues. The ends were cut back, 7 bases at V and 1 base at J, with 20 bases in the middle. Looked up from germline, CDR1 is SGHNT and CDR2 is YYREEE (reference sequence). The CDR3 is CASDRRGTEIQETQYF. The CDR3 region has the DNA TGTGCCAGCGATAGACGCGGGACAGAAATCCAAGAGACCCAGTACTTC.

This sequence joins TRBV5-1 and TRBJ1-4; TRBD1 matches at 9 bases. This CDR3 comprises 14 residues. The ends lost 4 bases at V and 7 bases at J; junction bases unmatched: 5. CDR1 is SGHRS and CDR2 is YFSETQ in the germline V gene. CDR3 coding DNA: TGCGCCAGCAGCCCAGGGACAGGGTCTGAAAAACTGTTTTTT. Amino acids: CASSPGTGSEKLFF.

The V and J genes are TRBV19 and TRBJ1-2; D gene uncertain. The V and J ends lost 5 bases and 1 base respectively, with 5 bases between them. Germline lookup yields CDR1 LNHDA and CDR2 SQIVND (reference sequence). This CDR3 contains 12 residues. CDR3 region: CASSENNYGYTF. The CDR3 coding sequence is TGTGCCAGTAGTGAGAATAACTATGGCTACACCTTC.

The V gene is TRBV7-2, the J gene TRBJ1-2, with 11 bases lining up with TRBD1. Germline assignment: CDR1 SGHTA and CDR2 FQGNSA. Germline trimming cut 5 bases from V and 5 bases from J; bases unmatched to any gene: 7. The CDR3 length is 15 residues. The CDR3 nucleotides are TGTGCCAGCAGCCCCCCGGACAGGGGGCTGTATGGCTACACCTTC. Translated: CASSPPDRGLYGYTF.

V is TRBV5-1 and J is TRBJ2-7; TRBD2 matches 14 bases. CDR3 length equals 15 residues. CDR1 is SGHRS and CDR2 is YFSETQ in the germline V gene. J was trimmed by 9 bases and V by 0 bases; bases with no gene match: 5. CDR3 in amino acids: CASSLETSGGEWQYF. The CDR3 DNA is TGCGCCAGCAGCTTGGAGACTAGCGGGGGGGAATGGCAGTACTTC.

V is TRBV4-1 and J is TRBJ2-3, with 8 bases aligning to TRBD2. The trim removed 0 bases at V and 6 bases at J, leaving 8 bases unmatched. CDR3 size: 16 residues. The germline V gene has CDR1 MGHRA and CDR2 YSYEKL. The CDR3 DNA is TGCGCCAGCAGCCAAGAGACCCTAGCGGGTCTGGATACGCAGTATTTT. Translated: CASSQETLAGLDTQYF.

The chain joins TRBV2 to TRBJ2-1; 8 positions match TRBD2. CDR3 length: 14 residues. Germline CDR1 SNHLY, CDR2 FYNNEI. The junction had 9 bases not matched to a gene; V was cut back by 7 bases and J by 7 bases. This CDR3 reads CASMRSGSGNEQFF. The CDR3 nucleotides read TGTGCCAGCATGAGGAGCGGGAGTGGGAATGAGCAGTTCTTC.

The CDR3, as DNA: TGTGCCACCTACTATAGACAGGGATCCTACGAGCAGTACTTC. This encodes CATYYRQGSYEQYF. The gene calls are TRBV10-3 and TRBJ2-7, with 7 bases fitting TRBD1. Trimming cost V 10 bases and J 1 base; bases outside gene matches: 10. Germline loops: CDR1 ENHRY, CDR2 SYGVKD. CDR3 length: 14 residues.

The rearrangement links TRBV6-2 or TRBV6-3 to TRBJ2-7; 10 bases align to TRBD2. V trimming: 0 bases; J trimming: 4 bases; junction bases outside the gene matches: 3. The CDR3 has 15 amino acids. From germline, CDR1 is MNHEY and CDR2 SVGEGT. CDR3 protein: CASSYSNSGRYEQYF. The CDR3 coding sequence is TGTGCCAGCAGTTACTCGAATAGCGGGAGGTACGAGCAGTACTTC.

There are a few counts of this clone. The gene calls are TRBV7-2 and TRBJ1-2; the D gene is possibly TRBD1 (6 bases). The length of the CDR3 is 14 residues. Germline CDR1 is SGHTA and CDR2 is FQGNSA. The germline V and J ends were trimmed by 5 bases and 6 bases, with 16 bases remaining between them. CDR3 coding DNA: TGTGCCAGCAGCGAGCGGAGGGGGGGCAATGGCTACACCTTC. It codes for CASSERRGGNGYTF.

This clone was detected once. The chain carries TRBV6-1 and TRBJ2-1; 9 positions agree with TRBD2. Germline trimming cut 10 bases from V and 2 bases from J; bases unmatched to any gene: 9. The CDR3 spans 15 residues. CDR1 MNHNS and CDR2 SASEGT come from the germline V gene. The DNA of the CDR3 is TGTGCCACCTTGTCCGGGACTAGCCCCTACAATGAGCAGTTCTTC. It is translated as CATLSGTSPYNEQFF.

The V and J genes are TRBV29-1 and TRBJ2-3; D may be TRBD2 (6 bases). Germline-derived CDR1 and CDR2 are SQVTM and ANQGSEA. The CDR3 has 14 amino acids. V was pared by 4 bases and J by 4 bases, with 15 bases between. Here the CDR3 DNA reads TGCAGCGTTGTTGGGCGGGGTGGGGCAGATACGCAGTATTTT. It encodes CSVVGRGGADTQYF.

This chain joins TRBV24-1 and TRBJ2-2, with D perhaps matching TRBD1 (5 bases). The V and J ends lost 8 bases and 7 bases respectively, with 16 bases between them. CDR3 length equals 14 residues. CDR1 and CDR2 (germline): KGHDR, SFDVKD. The CDR3 reads CATNPPRDNGELFF. CDR3 in DNA: TGTGCCACCAACCCACCCAGGGATAACGGGGAGCTGTTTTTT.